Each of the 10 T cell receptor beta chains below was sequenced from the same sample in a study of T cells after yellow fever vaccination. TCRdb reprocessed the 5' RACE reads via MiXCR and lists one record per CDR3 protein. The sample includes under 550,000 distinct CDR3 sequences, 20% to 25% of them seen just once. The starting material was PBMCs, obtained roughly 20 days after the first yellow fever vaccination. These receptors were obtained from a man between 18 and 35 years old who received the YFV17D yellow fever vaccine.

The rearrangement uses TRBV12-3 or TRBV12-4 and TRBJ1-2; D is possibly TRBD1 (6 bases). V lost 5 bases, J lost 6 bases, and 16 bases lay in between. CDR3 size: 14 residues. CDR3 protein: CASSPQGLGHGYTF. The CDR3 DNA sequence: TGTGCCAGCAGTCCTCAGGGGCTGGGGCATGGCTACACCTTC.

The sample holds a few counts of this clonotype. V and J are TRBV7-9 and TRBJ1-1; TRBD1 is a possible D gene (5 bases). Trimming cost V 0 bases and J 1 base, with 9 bases left between them. This CDR3 has 15 residues. Germline CDR1 reads SEHNR; CDR2 reads FQNEAQ (reference sequence). The CDR3 region is CASSLAAGKNTEAFF. The CDR3 DNA reads as TGTGCCAGCAGCTTAGCGGCAGGGAAGAACACTGAAGCTTTCTTT.

This clonotype has just a few counts. The rearrangement links TRBV27 to TRBJ2-7; TRBD2 might be the D (6 bases). The CDR3 is made up of 14 amino acids. The germline V gene encodes CDR1 MNHEY and CDR2 SMNVEV (reference sequence). Trimming stripped 2 bases from V and 1 base from J, with 9 bases between. CDR3 region: CASSLKEGSYEQYF. For the CDR3, the DNA is TGTGCCAGCAGTTTAAAGGAGGGATCCTACGAGCAGTACTTC.

The chain recombines TRBV7-9 with TRBJ1-2, with a possible D match to TRBD1 (6 bases). V shed 4 bases and J shed 7 bases, with 13 bases lying between them. CDR1 and CDR2 (germline): SEHNR, FQNEAQ (reference sequence). There are 13 residues in the CDR3. CDR3 in amino acids: CASSSNTGFGYTF. Here the CDR3 DNA reads TGTGCCAGCAGCTCCAATACAGGGTTTGGCTACACCTTC.

V gene TRBV20-1 combines with J gene TRBJ1-5, with TRBD1 as a possible D gene (5 bases). V lost 4 bases and J 3 bases, leaving 19 bases between the germline ends. Per the germline V gene, CDR1 is DFQATT and CDR2 is SNEGSKA (reference sequence). CDR3 size: 16 residues. CDR3 amino acids: CSAIQRGTYVNQPQHF. For the CDR3, the DNA is TGCAGTGCTATCCAGAGGGGCACCTATGTCAATCAGCCCCAGCATTTT.

In this sample, this clonotype turned up a few times. This chain links TRBV7-8 with TRBJ2-1; D remains ambiguous. The germline V gene encodes CDR1 SGHVS and CDR2 FQNEAQ. Trimming left V 5 bases short and J 5 bases short, with 16 bases between. The CDR3 loop spans 15 amino acids. CDR3: CASSPAVFRDNEQFF. The CDR3, as DNA: TGTGCCAGCAGCCCCGCGGTCTTCCGGGACAATGAGCAGTTCTTC.

The rearrangement uses TRBV7-6 and TRBJ2-2, with a possible D match to TRBD2 (6 bases). Trimming shortened V by 6 bases and J by 5 bases, and 31 bases separated the two germline ends. The CDR3 has 20 residues. The germline gives CDR1 SGHVS, CDR2 FNYEAQ. The CDR3 DNA sequence: TGTGCCAGCAGTCTTACTCTCAGACGGGACTGGGCCCGAGAGACCGGGGAGCTGTTTTTT. It is translated as CASSLTLRRDWARETGELFF.

The V gene is TRBV27, the J gene TRBJ2-1; D might be TRBD1 or TRBD2, each matching 5 bases. CDR1 is MNHEY, CDR2 SMNVEV, per germline (reference sequence). The CDR3 runs to 19 residues. The V end lost 4 bases, the J end lost 0 bases, and 22 bases lay between the germline ends. The CDR3 sequence is CASSSPSGPFYSSYNEQFF. The CDR3 DNA sequence: TGTGCCAGCAGTTCCCCATCGGGACCTTTTTATAGCTCCTACAATGAGCAGTTCTTC.

This clonotype was counted at least ten times. The chain joins TRBV6-6 to TRBJ1-1; 8 bases align to TRBD1. Germline CDR1 is MNHNY and CDR2 is SVGAGI (reference sequence). J gave up 1 base and V 7 bases, and 2 bases lay outside the gene matches. This CDR3 contains 13 residues. The CDR3 region has the DNA TGTGCCAGCACCGGACAGGGGAACACTGAAGCTTTCTTT. It encodes CASTGQGNTEAFF.

In DNA form, the CDR3 reads TGTGCCAGCAGCCGGGAAGGGTCACCCCTCCACTTT. Amino acid sequence: CASSREGSPLHF. The rearrangement uses TRBV7-9 and TRBJ1-6; unclear D gene. The CDR3 length is 12 residues. Germline V lookup: CDR1 SEHNR, CDR2 FQNEAQ (reference sequence). The ends were cut back, 5 bases at V and 10 bases at J, with 9 bases in the middle.